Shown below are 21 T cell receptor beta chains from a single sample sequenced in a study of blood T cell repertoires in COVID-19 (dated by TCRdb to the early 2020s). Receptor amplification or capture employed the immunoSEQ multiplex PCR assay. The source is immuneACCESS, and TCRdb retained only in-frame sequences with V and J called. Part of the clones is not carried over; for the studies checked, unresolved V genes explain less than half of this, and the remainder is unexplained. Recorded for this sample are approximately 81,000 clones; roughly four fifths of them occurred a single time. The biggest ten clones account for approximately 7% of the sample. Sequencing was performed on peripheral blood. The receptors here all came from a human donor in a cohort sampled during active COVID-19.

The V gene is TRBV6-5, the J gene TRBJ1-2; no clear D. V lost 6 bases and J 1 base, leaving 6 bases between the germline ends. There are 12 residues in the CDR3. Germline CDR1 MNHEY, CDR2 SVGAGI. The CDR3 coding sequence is TGTGCCAGCAGGAGGTTTAACTATGGCTACACCTTC. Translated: CASRRFNYGYTF.

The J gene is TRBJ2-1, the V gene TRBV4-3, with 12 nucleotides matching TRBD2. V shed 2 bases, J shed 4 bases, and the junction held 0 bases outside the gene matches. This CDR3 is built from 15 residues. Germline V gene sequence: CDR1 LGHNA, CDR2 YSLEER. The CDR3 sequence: CASSQLAGGYNEQFF. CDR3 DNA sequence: TGCGCCAGCAGCCAACTAGCGGGGGGGTACAATGAGCAGTTCTTC.

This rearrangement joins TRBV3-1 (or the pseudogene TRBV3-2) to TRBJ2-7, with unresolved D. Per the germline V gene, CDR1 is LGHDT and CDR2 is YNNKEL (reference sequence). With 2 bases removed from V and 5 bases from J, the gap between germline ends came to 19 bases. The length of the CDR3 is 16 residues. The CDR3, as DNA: TGTGCCAGCAGCCAAATGAGCCTGCTAGTATCCCACGAGCAGTACTTC. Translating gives CASSQMSLLVSHEQYF.

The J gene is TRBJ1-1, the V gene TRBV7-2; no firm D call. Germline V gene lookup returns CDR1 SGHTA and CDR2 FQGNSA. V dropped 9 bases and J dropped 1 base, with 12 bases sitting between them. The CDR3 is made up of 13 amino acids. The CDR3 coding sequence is TGTGCCAGTTTCAGTGAAAAGAACACTGAAGCTTTCTTT. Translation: CASFSEKNTEAFF.

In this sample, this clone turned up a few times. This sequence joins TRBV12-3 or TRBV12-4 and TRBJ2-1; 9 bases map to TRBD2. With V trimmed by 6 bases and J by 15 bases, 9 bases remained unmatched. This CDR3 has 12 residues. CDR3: CASSPRAGGMFF. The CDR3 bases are TGTGCCAGCAGCCCACGAGCGGGGGGCATGTTCTTC.

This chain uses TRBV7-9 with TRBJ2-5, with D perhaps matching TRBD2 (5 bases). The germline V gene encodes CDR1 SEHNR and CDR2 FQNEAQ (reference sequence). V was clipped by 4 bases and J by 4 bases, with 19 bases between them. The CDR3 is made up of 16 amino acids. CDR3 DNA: TGTGCCAGCAGCTCGACCCCGAGGGCTGGGCGAGAGACCCAGTACTTC. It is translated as CASSSTPRAGRETQYF.

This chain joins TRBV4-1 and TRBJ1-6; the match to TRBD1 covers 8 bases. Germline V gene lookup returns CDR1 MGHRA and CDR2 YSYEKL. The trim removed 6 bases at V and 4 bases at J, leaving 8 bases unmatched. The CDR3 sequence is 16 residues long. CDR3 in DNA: TGCGCCAGCAGTGGGAGGACAGGGAGTTATAATTCACCCCTCCACTTT. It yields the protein CASSGRTGSYNSPLHF.

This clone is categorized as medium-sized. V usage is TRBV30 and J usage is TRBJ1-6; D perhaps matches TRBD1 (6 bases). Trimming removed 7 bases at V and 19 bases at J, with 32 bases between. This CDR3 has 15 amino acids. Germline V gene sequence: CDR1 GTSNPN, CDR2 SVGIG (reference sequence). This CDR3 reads CAFQSYGSKKKTGHF. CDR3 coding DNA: TGTGCCTTCCAGAGCTATGGCTCTAAGAAAAAAACAGGGCACTTT. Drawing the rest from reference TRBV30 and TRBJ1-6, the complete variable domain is SQTIHQWPATLVQPVGSPLSLECTVEGTSNPNLYWYRQAAGRGLQLLFYSVGIGQISSEVPQNLSASRPQDRQFILSSKKLLLSDSGFYLCAFQSYGSKKKTGHFGNGTRLTVT.

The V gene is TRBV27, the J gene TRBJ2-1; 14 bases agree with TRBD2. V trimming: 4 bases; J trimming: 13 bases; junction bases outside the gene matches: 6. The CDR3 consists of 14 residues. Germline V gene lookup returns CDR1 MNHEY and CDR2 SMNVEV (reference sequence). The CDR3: CASSSGLAGAPQFF. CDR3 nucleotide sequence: TGTGCCAGCAGTTCGGGACTAGCGGGGGCCCCTCAGTTCTTC.

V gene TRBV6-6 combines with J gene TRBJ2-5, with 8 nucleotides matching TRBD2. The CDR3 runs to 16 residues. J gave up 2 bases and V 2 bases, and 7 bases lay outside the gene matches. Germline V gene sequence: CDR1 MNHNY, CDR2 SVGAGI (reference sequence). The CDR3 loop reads CASSYPPGTRQETQYF. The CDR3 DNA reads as TGTGCCAGCAGTTACCCCCCCGGGACTAGGCAAGAGACCCAGTACTTC.

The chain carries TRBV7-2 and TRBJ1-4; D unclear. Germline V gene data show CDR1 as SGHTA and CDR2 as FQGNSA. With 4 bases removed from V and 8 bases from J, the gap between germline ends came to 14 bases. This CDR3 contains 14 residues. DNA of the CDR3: TGTGCCAGCAGCTCCCAGATGACTGCAGAAAAACTGTTTTTT. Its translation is CASSSQMTAEKLFF.

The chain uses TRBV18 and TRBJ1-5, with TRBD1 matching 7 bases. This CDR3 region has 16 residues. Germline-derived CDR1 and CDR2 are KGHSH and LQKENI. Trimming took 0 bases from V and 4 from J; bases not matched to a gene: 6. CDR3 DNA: TGTGCCAGCTCACCACCTATGGGACAGTTTAATCAGCCCCAGCATTTT. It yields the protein CASSPPMGQFNQPQHF.

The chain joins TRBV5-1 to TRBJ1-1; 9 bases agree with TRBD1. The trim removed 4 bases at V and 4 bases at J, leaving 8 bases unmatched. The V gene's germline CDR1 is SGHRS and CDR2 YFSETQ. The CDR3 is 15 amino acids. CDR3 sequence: CASSKGTGWGTEAFF. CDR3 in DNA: TGCGCCAGCAGCAAAGGGACAGGGTGGGGCACTGAAGCTTTCTTT.

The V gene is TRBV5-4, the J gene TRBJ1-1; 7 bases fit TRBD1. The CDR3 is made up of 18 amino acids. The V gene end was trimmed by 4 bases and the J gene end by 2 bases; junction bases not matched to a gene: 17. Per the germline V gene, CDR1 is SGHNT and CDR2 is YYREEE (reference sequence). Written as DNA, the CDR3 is TGTGCCAGCAGCCGAGGGACAGCAGGAATACCAACCAACACTGAAGCTTTCTTT. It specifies CASSRGTAGIPTNTEAFF.

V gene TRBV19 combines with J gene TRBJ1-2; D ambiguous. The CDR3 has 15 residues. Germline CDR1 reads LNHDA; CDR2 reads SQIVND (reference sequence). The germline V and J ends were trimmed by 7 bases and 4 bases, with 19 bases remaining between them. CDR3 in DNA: TGTGCCAGTACGACCCCAGGAGGCCCCTTCTATGGCTACACCTTC. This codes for CASTTPGGPFYGYTF.

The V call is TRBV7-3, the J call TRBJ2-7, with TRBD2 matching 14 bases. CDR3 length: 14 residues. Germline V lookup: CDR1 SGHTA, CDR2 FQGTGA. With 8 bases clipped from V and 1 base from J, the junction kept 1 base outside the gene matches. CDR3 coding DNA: TGTGCCAGCGGACTAGCGGGGGGATCCTACGAGCAGTACTTC. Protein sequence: CASGLAGGSYEQYF. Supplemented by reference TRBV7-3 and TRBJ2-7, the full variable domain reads GAGVSQTPSNKVTEKGKYVELRCDPISGHTALYWYRQSLGQGPEFLIYFQGTGAADDSGLPNDRFFAVRPEGSVSTLKIQRTERGDSAVYLCASGLAGGSYEQYFGPGTRLTVT.

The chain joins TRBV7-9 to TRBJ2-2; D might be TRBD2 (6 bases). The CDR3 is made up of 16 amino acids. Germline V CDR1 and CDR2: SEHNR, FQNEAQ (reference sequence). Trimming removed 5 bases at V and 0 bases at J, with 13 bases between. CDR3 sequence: CASSPTGTANTGELFF. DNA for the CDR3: TGTGCCAGCAGCCCTACCGGGACTGCGAACACCGGGGAGCTGTTTTTT.

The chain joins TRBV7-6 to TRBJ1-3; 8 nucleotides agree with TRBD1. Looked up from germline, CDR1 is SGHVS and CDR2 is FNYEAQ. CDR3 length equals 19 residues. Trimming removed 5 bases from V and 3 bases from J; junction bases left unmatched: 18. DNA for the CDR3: TGTGCCAGCAGCAGTATGACAGGGGATTTTGCGCTCGGTGGAAACACCATATATTTT. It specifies CASSSMTGDFALGGNTIYF.

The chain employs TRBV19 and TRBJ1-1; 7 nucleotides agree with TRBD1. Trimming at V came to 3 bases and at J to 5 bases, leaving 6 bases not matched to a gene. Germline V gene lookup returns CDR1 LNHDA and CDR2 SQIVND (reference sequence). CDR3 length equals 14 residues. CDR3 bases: TGTGCCAGTAGTATCCCAGGGGGAAGAACTGAAGCTTTCTTT. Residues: CASSIPGGRTEAFF. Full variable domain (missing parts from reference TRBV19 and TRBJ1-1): DGGITQSPKYLFRKEGQNVTLSCEQNLNHDAMYWYRQDPGQGLRLIYYSQIVNDFQKGDIAEGYSVSREKKESFPLTVTSAQKNPTAFYLCASSIPGGRTEAFFGQGTRLTVV.

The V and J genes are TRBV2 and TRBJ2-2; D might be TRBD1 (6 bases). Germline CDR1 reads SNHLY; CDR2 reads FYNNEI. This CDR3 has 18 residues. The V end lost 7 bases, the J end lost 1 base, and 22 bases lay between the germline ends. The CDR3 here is CASNSGTMGFGNTGELFF. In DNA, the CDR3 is TGTGCCAGCAACTCCGGGACAATGGGATTTGGGAACACCGGGGAGCTGTTTTTT.

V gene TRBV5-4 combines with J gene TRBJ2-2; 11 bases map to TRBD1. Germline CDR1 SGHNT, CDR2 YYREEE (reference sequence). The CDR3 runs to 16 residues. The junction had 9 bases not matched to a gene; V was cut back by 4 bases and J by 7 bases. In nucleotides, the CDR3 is TGTGCCAGCAGCCCGATGGGACAGGGGGTCGGCGGGGAGCTGTTTTTT. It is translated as CASSPMGQGVGGELFF. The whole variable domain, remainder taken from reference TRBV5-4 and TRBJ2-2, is ETGVTQSPTHLIKTRGQQVTLRCSSQSGHNTVSWYQQALGQGPQFIFQYYREEENGRGNFPPRFSGLQFPNYSSELNVNALELDDSALYLCASSPMGQGVGGELFFGEGSRLTVL.